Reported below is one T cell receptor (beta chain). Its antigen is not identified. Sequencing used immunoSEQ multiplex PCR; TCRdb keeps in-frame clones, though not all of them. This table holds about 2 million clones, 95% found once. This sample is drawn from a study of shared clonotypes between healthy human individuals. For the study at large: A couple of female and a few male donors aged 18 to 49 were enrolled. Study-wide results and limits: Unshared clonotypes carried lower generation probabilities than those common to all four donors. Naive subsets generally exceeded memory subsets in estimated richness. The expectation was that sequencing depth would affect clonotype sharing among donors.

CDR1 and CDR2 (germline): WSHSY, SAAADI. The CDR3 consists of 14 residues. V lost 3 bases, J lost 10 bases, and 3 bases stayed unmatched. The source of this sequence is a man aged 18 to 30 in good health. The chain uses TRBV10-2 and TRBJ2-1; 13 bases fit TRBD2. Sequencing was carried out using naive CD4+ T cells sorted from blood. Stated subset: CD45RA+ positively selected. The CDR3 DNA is TGCGCCAGCAGTGAAAGACTAGCGGGAGGCGAGCAGTTCTTC. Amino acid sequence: CASSERLAGGEQFF.